Ten or more counts support the clone carrying this T cell receptor beta chain. The antigen is undetermined. The junction had 5 bases not matched to a gene; V was cut back by 6 bases and J by 1 base. Germline-derived CDR1 and CDR2 are MNHEY and SVGEGT. The CDR3 spans 15 residues. TCRdb itself ran the 5' RACE reads through MiXCR, one entry per CDR3 protein. In the table there are 200,000 to 300,000 distinct CDR3 sequences, 10% to 13% of which are singletons. The data stem from a study of identical twins. Regarding the study as a whole: There were fewer insertions in abundant cord blood beta clonotypes, but memory repertoires showed no such pattern. Invariant T cells like MAIT and iNKT could partly confound the zero-insertion analyses. Interpretation of the results relied on cross-sectional statistical analysis and not on following the same donors.

The receptor was derived from a man aged 50 to 59 in good health. The specimen sequenced was memory T cells sorted from blood. The J gene is TRBJ2-1, the V gene TRBV6-2 or TRBV6-3, with TRBD2 identical over 8 bases. The CDR3: CASRRAGVSYNEQFF. DNA for the CDR3: TGTGCCAGCAGAAGAGCGGGAGTTTCCTACAATGAGCAGTTCTTC.